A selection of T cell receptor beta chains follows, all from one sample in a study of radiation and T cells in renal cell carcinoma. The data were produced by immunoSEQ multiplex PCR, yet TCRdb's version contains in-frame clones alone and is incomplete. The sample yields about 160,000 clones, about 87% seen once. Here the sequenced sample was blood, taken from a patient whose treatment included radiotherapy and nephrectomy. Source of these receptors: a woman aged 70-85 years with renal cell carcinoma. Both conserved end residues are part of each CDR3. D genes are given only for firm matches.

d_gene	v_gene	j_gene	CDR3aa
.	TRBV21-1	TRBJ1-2	CARDRGQDTSGYTF
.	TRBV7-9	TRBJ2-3	CASSPDDTDTQYF
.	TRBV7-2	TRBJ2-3	CASSSASTDTQYF
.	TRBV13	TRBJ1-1	CASSRPTGNTEAFF
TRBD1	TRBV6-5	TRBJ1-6	CASTGDRGRSPLHF
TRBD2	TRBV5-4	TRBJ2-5	CASSSASGGALGETQYF
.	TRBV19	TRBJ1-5	CASSTSPGSNQPQHF
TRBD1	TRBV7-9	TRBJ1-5	CASSPDLTGYHQPQHF
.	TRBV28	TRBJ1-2	CASSLPGGNYGYTF
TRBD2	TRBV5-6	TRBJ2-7	CASSTGLAGSYEQYF
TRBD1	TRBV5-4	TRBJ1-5	CASSLQGGNQPQHF
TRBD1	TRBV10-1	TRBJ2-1	CASSMRQGSYNEQFF
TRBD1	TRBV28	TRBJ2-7	CASSRDRSEQYF
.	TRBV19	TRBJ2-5	CASSDYQETQYF
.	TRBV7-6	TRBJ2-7	CASSLVSGNSEQYF
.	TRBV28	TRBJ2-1	CASSDRLGDEQFF
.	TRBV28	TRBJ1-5	CASSLPSGMRVLNQPQHF
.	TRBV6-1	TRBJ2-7	CASSISGVEQYF
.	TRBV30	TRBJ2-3	CAWSPPGQKLYTQYF
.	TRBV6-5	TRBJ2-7	CASIPGRRGSYEQYF
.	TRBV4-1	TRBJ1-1	CASSQVLSGDEAFF
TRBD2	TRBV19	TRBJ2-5	CASSMGKRLAGGRLQETQYF